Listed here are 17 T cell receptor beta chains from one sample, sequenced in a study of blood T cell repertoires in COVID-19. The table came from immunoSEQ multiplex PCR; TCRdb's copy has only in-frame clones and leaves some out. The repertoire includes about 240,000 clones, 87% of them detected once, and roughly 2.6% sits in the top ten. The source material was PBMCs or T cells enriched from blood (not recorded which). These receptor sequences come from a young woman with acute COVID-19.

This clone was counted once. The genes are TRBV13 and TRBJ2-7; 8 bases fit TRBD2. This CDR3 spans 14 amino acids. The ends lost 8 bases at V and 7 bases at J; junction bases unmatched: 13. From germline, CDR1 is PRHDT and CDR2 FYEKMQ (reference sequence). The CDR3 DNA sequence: TGTGCCAGCCGATTGCGGGGGGAAGTATTTGAGCAGTACTTC. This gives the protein CASRLRGEVFEQYF.

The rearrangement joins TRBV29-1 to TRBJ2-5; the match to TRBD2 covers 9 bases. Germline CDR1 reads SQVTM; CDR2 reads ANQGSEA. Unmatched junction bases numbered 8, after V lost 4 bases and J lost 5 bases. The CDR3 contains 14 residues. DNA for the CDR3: TGCAGCGTTGTGGAAGCGGGGGGAGGTGAGACCCAGTACTTC. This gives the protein CSVVEAGGGETQYF.

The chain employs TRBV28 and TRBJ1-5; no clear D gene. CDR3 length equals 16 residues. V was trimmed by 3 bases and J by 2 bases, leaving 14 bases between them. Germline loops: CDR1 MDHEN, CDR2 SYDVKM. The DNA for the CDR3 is TGTGCCAGCAGTTTTGGCGGGGAGCGGGGCAATCAGCCCCAGCATTTT. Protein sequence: CASSFGGERGNQPQHF. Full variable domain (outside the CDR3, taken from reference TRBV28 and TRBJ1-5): DVKVTQSSRYLVKRTGEKVFLECVQDMDHENMFWYRQDPGLGLRLIYFSYDVKMKEKGDIPEGYSVSREKKERFSLILESASTNQTSMYLCASSFGGERGNQPQHFGDGTRLSIL.

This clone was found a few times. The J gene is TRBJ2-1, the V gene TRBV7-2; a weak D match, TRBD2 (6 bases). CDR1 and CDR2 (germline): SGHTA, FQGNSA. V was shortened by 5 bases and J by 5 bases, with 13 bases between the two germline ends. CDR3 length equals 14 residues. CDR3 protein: CASSRSGTDNEQFF. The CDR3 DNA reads TGTGCCAGCAGCCGCTCCGGGACTGACAATGAGCAGTTCTTC.

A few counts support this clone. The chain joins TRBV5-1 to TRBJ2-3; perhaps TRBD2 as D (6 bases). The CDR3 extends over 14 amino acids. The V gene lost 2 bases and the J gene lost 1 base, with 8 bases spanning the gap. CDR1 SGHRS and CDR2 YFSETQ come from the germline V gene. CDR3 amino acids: CASSFGGGTDTQYF. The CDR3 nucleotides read TGCGCCAGCAGCTTTGGCGGGGGCACAGATACGCAGTATTTT.

In DNA form, the CDR3 reads TGTGCCACCCGAAACAGGGGAAATTCACCCCTCCACTTT. It yields the protein CATRNRGNSPLHF. The chain joins TRBV2 to TRBJ1-6; 7 positions match TRBD1. The CDR3 runs 13 residues. The V and J ends lost 10 bases and 7 bases, in that order; junction bases with no gene match: 7. Germline V CDR1 and CDR2: SNHLY, FYNNEI.

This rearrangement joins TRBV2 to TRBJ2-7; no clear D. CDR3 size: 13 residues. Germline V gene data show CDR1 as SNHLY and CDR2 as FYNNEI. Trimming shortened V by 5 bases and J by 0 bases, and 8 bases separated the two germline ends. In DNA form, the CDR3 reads TGTGCCAGCAGTCCAGATATCTCCTACGAGCAGTACTTC. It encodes CASSPDISYEQYF.

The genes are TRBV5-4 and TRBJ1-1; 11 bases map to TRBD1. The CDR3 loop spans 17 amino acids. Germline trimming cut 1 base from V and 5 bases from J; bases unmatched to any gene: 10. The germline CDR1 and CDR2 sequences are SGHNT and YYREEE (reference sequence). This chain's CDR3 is CASSLPPGQGGGTEAFF. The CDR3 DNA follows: TGTGCCAGCAGCTTGCCCCCGGGACAGGGGGGAGGGACTGAAGCTTTCTTT.

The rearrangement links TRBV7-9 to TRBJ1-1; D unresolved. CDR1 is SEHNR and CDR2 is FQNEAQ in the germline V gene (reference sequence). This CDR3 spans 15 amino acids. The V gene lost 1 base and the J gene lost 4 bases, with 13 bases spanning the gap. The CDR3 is CASSLVRGYGTEAFF. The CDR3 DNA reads TGTGCCAGCAGCTTAGTGAGAGGGTACGGCACTGAAGCTTTCTTT.

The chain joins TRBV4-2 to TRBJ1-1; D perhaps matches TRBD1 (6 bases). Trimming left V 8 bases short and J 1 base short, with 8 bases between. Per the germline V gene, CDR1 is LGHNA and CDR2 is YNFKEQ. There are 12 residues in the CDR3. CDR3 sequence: CASLDRNTEAFF. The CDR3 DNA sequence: TGTGCCAGCTTGGACAGGAACACTGAAGCTTTCTTT.

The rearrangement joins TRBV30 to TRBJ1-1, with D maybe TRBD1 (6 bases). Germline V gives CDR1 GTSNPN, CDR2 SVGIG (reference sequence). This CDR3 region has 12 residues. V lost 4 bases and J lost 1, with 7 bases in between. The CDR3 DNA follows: TGTGCCTGGACAGGGGCGAACACTGAAGCTTTCTTT. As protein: CAWTGANTEAFF.

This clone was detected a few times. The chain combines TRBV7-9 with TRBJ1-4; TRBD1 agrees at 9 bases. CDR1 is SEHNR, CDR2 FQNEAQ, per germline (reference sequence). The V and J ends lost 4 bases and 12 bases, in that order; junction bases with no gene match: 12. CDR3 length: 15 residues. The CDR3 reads CASSSPGQGTLELFF. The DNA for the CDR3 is TGTGCCAGCAGCTCTCCGGGACAGGGAACTCTTGAACTGTTTTTT. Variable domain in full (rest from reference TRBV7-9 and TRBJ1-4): DTGVSQNPRHKITKRGQNVTFRCDPISEHNRLYWYRQTLGQGPEFLTYFQNEAQLEKSRLLSDRFSAERPKGSFSTLEIQRTEQGDSAMYLCASSSPGQGTLELFFGSGTQLSVL.

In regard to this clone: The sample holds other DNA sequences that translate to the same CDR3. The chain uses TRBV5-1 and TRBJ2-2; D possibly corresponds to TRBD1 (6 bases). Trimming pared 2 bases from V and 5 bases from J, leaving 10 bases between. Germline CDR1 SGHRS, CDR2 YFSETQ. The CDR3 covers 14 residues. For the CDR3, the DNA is TGCGCCAGCAGCTTAGAGGGGGTGACCGGGGAGCTGTTTTTT. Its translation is CASSLEGVTGELFF.

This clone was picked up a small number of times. The CDR3 region is CASSLNSGQLNTEAFF. As DNA, the CDR3 is TGTGCCAGCAGCTTAAATTCCGGACAGCTGAACACTGAAGCTTTCTTT. This chain links TRBV11-2 with TRBJ1-1; TRBD1 might be the D (6 bases). The germline gives CDR1 SGHAT, CDR2 FQNNGV. The CDR3 loop spans 16 amino acids. The V and J ends lost 2 bases and 0 bases respectively, with 13 bases between them. The whole variable domain, remainder taken from reference TRBV11-2 and TRBJ1-1, is EAGVAQSPRYKIIEKRQSVAFWCNPISGHATLYWYQQILGQGPKLLIQFQNNGVVDDSQLPKDRFSAERLKGVDSTLKIQPAKLEDSAVYLCASSLNSGQLNTEAFFGQGTRLTVV.

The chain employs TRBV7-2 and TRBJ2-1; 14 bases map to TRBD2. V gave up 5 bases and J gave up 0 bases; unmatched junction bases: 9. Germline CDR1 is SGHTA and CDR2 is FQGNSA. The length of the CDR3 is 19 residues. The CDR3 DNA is TGTGCCAGCAGCACGAGACTAGCGGGGGGGCGAAGCTCCTACAATGAGCAGTTCTTC. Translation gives CASSTRLAGGRSSYNEQFF.

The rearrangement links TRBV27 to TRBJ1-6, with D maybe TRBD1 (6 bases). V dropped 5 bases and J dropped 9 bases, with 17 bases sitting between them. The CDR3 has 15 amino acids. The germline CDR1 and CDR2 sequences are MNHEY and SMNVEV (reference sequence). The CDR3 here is CASSITTGVGSPLHF. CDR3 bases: TGTGCCAGCAGTATCACGACAGGTGTCGGTTCACCCCTCCACTTT.

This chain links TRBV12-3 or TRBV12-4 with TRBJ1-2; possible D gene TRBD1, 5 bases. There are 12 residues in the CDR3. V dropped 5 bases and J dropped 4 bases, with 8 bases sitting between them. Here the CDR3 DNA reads TGTGCCAGCAGTGACAGCTCCTATGGCTACACCTTC. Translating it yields CASSDSSYGYTF.